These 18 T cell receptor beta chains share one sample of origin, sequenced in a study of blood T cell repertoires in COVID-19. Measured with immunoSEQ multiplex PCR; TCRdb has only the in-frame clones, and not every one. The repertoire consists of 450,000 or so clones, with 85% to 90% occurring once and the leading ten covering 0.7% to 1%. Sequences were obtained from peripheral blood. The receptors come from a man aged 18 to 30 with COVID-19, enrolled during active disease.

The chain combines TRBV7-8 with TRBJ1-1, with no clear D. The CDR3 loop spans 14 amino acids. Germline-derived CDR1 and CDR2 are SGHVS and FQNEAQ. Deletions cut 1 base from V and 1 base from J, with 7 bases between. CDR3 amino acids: CASSLEGGNTEAFF. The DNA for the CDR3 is TGTGCCAGCAGCTTAGAGGGAGGGAACACTGAAGCTTTCTTT.

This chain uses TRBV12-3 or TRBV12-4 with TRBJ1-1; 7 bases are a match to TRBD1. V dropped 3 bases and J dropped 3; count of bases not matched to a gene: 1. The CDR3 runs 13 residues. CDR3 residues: CASSFTGDTEAFF. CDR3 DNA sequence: TGTGCCAGCAGTTTCACAGGGGACACTGAAGCTTTCTTT.

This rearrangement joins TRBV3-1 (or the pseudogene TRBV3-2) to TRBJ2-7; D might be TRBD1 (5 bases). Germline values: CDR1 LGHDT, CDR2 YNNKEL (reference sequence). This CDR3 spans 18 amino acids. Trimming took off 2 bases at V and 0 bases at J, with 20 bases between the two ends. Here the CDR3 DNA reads TGTGCCAGCAGCCAATTTCGAGGTGACAGAACAATCTCCTACGAGCAGTACTTC. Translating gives CASSQFRGDRTISYEQYF.

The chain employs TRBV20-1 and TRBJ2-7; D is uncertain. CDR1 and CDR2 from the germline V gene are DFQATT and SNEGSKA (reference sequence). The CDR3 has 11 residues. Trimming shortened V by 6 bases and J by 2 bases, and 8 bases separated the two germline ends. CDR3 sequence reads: CSANQAYEQYF. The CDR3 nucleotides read TGCAGTGCCAATCAGGCCTACGAGCAGTACTTC.

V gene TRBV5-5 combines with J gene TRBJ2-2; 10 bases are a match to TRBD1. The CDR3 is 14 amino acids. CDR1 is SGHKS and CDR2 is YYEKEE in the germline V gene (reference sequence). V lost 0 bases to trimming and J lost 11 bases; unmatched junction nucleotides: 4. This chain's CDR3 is CASSLVPTGGELFF. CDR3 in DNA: TGTGCCAGCAGCTTGGTCCCGACAGGGGGCGAGCTGTTTTTT. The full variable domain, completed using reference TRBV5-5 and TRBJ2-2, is DAGVTQSPTHLIKTRGQQVTLRCSPISGHKSVSWYQQVLGQGPQFIFQYYEKEERGRGNFPDRFSARQFPNYSSELNVNALLLGDSALYLCASSLVPTGGELFFGEGSRLTVL.

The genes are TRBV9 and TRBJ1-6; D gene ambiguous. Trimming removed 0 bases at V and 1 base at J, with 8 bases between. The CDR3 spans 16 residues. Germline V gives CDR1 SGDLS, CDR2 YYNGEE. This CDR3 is CASSVGGGSYNSPLHF. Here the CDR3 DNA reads TGTGCCAGCAGCGTAGGGGGAGGATCCTATAATTCACCCCTCCACTTT.

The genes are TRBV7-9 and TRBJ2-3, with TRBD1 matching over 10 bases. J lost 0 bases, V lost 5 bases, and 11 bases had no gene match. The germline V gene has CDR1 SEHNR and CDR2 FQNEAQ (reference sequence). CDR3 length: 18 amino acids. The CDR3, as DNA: TGTGCCAGCAGCCTAAAGAAGGGACAGGGGTTTAGCACAGATACGCAGTATTTT. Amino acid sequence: CASSLKKGQGFSTDTQYF.

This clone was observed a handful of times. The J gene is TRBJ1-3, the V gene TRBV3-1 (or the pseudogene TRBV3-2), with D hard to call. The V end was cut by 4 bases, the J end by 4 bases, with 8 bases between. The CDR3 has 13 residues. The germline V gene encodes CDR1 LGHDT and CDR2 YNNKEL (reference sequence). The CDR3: CASSRRSGNTIYF. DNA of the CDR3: TGTGCCAGCAGCCGCAGATCCGGAAACACCATATATTTT.

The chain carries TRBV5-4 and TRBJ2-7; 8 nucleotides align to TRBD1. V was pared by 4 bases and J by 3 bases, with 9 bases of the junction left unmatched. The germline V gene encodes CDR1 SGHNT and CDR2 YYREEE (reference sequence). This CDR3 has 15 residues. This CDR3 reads CASSPETGELYEQYF. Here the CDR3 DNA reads TGTGCCAGCAGCCCCGAGACAGGGGAACTCTACGAGCAGTACTTC.

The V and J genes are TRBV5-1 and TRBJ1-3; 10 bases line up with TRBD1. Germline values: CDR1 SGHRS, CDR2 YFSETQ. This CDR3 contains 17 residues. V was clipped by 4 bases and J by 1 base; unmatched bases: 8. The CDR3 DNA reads TGCGCCAGCAGCCGCGGACAGGGGGAATTTTCTGGAAACACCATATATTTT. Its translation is CASSRGQGEFSGNTIYF. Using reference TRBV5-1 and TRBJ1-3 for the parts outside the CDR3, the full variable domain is KAGVTQTPRYLIKTRGQQVTLSCSPISGHRSVSWYQQTPGQGLQFLFEYFSETQRNKGNFPGRFSGRQFSNSRSEMNVSTLELGDSALYLCASSRGQGEFSGNTIYFGEGSWLTVV.

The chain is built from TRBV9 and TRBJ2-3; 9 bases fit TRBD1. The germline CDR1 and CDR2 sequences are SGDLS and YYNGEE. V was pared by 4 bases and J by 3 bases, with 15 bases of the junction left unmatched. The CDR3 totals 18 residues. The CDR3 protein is CASSSSPQGQGFTDTQYF. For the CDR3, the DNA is TGTGCCAGCAGCTCAAGCCCGCAAGGACAGGGGTTTACAGATACGCAGTATTTT.

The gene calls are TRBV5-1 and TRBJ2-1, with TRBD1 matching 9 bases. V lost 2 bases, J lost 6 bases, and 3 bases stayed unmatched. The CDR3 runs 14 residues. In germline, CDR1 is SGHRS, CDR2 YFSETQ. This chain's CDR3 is CASSFGTGSNEQFF. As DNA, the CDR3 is TGCGCCAGCAGCTTTGGGACAGGGAGCAATGAGCAGTTCTTC.

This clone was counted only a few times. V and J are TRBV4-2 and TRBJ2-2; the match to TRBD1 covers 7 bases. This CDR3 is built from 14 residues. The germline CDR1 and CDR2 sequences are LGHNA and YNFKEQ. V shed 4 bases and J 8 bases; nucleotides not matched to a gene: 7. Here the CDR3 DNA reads TGTGCCAGCAGCCCGACAGGGCCCACTGGGGAGCTGTTTTTT. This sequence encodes CASSPTGPTGELFF.

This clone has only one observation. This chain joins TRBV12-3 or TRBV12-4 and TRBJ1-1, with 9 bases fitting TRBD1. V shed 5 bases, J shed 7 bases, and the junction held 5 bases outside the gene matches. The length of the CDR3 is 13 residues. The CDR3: CASSLRQGVEAFF. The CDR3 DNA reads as TGTGCCAGCAGTCTTCGACAGGGGGTTGAAGCTTTCTTT.

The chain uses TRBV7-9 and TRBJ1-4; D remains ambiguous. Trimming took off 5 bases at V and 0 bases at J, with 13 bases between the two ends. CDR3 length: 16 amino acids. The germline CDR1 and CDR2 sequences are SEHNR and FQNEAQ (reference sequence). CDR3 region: CASSILGSATNEKLFF. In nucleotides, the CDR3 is TGTGCCAGCAGCATCCTAGGCAGCGCAACTAATGAAAAACTGTTTTTT.

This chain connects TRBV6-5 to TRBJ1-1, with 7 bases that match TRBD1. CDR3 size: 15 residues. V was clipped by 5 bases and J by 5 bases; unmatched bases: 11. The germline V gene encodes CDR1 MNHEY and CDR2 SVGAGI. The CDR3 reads CASSPPQGVETEAFF. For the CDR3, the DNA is TGTGCCAGCAGTCCGCCTCAGGGGGTAGAGACTGAAGCTTTCTTT.

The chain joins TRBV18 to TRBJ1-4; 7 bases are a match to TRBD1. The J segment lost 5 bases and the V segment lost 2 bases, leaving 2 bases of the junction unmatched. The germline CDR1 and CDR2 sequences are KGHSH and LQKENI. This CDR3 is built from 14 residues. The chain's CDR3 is CASSPSGQNEKLFF. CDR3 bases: TGTGCCAGCTCACCATCGGGACAGAATGAAAAACTGTTTTTT.

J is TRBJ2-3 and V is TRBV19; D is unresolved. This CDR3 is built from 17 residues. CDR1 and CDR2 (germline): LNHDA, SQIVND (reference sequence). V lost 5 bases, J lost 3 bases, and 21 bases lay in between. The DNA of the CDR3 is TGTGCCAGTAGTCATCCACCCTTCTTCACGGAGACAGATACGCAGTATTTT. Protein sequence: CASSHPPFFTETDTQYF.